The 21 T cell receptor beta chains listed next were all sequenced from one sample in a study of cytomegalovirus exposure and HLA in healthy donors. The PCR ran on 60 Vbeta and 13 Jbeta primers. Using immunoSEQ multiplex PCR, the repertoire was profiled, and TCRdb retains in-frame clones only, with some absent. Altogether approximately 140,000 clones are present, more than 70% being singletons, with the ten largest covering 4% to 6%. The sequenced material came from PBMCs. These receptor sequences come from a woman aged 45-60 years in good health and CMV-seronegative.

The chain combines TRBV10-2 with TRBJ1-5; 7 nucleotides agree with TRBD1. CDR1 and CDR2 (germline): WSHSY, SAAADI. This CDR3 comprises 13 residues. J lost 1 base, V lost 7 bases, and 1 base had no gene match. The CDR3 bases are TGCGCCAGCAAACAGGGGAGCAATCAGCCCCAGCATTTT. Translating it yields CASKQGSNQPQHF.

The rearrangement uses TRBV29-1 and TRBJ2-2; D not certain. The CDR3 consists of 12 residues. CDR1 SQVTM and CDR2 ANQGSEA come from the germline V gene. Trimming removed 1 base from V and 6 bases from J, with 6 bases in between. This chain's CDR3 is CSVEGAAGELFF. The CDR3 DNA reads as TGCAGCGTTGAAGGGGCCGCCGGGGAGCTGTTTTTT.

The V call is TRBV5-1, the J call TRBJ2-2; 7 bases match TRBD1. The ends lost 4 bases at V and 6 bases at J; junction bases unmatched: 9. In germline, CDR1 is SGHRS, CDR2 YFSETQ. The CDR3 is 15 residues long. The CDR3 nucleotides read TGCGCCAGCAGCACACAGGGGATCGGGGCCGGGGAGCTGTTTTTT. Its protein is CASSTQGIGAGELFF.

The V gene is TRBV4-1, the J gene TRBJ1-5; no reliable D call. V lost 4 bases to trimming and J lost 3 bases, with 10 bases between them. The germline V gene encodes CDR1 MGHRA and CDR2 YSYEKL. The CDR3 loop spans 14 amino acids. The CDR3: CASSPHSSNQPQHF. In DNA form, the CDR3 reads TGCGCCAGCAGCCCTCACAGCTCCAATCAGCCCCAGCATTTT.

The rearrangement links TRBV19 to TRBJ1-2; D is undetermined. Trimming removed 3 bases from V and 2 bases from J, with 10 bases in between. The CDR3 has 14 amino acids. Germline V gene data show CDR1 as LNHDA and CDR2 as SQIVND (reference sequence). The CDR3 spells CASSIGRVNYGYTF. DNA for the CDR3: TGTGCCAGTAGTATTGGGAGGGTCAACTATGGCTACACCTTC. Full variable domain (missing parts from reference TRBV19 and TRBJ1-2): DGGITQSPKYLFRKEGQNVTLSCEQNLNHDAMYWYRQDPGQGLRLIYYSQIVNDFQKGDIAEGYSVSREKKESFPLTVTSAQKNPTAFYLCASSIGRVNYGYTFGSGTRLTVV.

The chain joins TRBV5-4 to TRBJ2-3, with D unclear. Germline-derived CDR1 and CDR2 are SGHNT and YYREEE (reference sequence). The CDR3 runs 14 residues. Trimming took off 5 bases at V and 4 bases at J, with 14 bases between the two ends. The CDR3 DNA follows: TGTGCCAGCAGTTTCCAAAATAGCCCAGATACGCAGTATTTT. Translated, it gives CASSFQNSPDTQYF.

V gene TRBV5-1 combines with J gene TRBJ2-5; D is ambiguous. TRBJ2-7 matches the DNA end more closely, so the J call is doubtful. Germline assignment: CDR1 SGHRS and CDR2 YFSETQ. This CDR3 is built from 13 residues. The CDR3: CASSLASTYEQYF. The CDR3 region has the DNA TGCGCCAGCAGCTTGGCGTCTACCTACGAGCAGTACTTC.

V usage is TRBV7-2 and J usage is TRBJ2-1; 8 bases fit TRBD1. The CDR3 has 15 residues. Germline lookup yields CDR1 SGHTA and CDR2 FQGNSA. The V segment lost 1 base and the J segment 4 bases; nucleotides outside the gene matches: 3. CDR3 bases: TGTGCCAGCAGCTTAGGACAGGGGAATTACAATGAGCAGTTCTTC. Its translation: CASSLGQGNYNEQFF.

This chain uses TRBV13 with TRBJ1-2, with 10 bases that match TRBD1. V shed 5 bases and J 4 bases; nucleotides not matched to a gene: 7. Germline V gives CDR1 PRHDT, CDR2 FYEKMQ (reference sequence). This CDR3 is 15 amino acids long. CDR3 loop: CASSVPGQGTYGYTF. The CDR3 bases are TGTGCCAGCAGCGTCCCGGGACAGGGGACCTATGGCTACACCTTC.

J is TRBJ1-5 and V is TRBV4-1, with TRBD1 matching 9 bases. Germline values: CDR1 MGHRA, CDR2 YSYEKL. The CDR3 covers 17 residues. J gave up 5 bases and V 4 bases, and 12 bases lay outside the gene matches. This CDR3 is CASSPLPGQGMDQPQHF. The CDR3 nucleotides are TGCGCCAGCAGCCCACTACCGGGACAGGGTATGGATCAGCCCCAGCATTTT.

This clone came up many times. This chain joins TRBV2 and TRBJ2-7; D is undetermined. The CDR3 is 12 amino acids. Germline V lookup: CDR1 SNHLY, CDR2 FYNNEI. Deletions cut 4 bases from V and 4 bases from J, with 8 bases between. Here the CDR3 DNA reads TGTGCCAGCAGTGTTGACTGGTACGAGCAGTACTTC. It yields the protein CASSVDWYEQYF.

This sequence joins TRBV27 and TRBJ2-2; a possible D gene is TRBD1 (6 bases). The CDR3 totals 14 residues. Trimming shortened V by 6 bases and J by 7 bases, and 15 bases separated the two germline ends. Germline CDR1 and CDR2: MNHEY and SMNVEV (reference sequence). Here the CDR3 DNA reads TGTGCCAGCAGGTTCGCCAGGGGTAACGGGGAGCTGTTTTTT. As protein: CASRFARGNGELFF.

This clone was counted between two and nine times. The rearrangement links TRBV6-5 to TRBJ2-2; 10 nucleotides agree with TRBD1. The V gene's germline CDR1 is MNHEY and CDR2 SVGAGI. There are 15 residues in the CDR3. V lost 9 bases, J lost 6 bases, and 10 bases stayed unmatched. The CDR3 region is CASASGQGFPGELFF. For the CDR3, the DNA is TGTGCCAGTGCGTCGGGACAGGGGTTCCCCGGGGAGCTGTTTTTT.

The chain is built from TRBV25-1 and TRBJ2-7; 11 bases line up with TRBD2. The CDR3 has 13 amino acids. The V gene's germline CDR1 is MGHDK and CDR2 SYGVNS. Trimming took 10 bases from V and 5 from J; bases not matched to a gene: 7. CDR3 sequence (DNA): TGTGCCACTCGACTAGCGGGGCGCGACGAGCAGTACTTC. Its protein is CATRLAGRDEQYF.

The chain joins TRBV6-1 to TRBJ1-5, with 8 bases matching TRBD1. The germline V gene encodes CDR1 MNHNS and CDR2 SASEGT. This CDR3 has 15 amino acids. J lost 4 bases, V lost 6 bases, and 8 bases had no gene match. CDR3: CASSPGTGPNQPQHF. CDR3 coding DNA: TGTGCCAGCAGCCCCGGGACAGGACCGAATCAGCCCCAGCATTTT.

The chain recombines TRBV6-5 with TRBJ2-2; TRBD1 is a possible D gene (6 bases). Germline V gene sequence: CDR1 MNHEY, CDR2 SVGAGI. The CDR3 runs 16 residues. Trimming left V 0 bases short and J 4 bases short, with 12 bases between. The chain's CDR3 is CASSYSGTPPTGELFF. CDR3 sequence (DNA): TGTGCCAGCAGTTACTCGGGGACACCCCCCACCGGGGAGCTGTTTTTT.

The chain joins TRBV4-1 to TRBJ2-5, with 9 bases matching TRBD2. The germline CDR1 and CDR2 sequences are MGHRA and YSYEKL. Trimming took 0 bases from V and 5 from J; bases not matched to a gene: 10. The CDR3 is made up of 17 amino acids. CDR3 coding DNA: TGCGCCAGCAGCCAAGATTCGCTAGCGGGGTTGGATGAGACCCAGTACTTC. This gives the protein CASSQDSLAGLDETQYF.

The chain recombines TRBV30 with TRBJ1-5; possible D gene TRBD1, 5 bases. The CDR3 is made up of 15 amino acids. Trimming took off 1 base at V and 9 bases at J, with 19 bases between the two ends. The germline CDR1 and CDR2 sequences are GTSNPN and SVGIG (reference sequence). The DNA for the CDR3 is TGTGCCTGGAGTGATCTGGGGGGGTTGGGCCGGCCCCAGCATTTT. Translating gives CAWSDLGGLGRPQHF.

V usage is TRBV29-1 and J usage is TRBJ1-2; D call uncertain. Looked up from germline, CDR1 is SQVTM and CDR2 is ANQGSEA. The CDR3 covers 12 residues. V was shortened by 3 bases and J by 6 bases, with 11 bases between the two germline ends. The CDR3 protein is CSVEEGGNGYTF. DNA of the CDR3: TGCAGCGTTGAGGAGGGAGGCAATGGCTACACCTTC.

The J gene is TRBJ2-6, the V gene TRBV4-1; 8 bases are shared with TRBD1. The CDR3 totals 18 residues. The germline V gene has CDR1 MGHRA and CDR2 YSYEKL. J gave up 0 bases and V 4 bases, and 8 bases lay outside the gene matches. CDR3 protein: CASSPEGQVSSGANVLTF. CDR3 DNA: TGCGCCAGCAGCCCAGAGGGACAGGTCTCCTCTGGGGCCAACGTCCTGACTTTC.

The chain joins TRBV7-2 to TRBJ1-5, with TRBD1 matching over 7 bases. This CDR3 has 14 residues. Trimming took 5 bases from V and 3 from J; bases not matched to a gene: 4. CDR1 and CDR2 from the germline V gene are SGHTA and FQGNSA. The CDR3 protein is CASSPTGYNQPQHF. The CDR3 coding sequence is TGTGCCAGCAGCCCGACAGGGTACAATCAGCCCCAGCATTTT.